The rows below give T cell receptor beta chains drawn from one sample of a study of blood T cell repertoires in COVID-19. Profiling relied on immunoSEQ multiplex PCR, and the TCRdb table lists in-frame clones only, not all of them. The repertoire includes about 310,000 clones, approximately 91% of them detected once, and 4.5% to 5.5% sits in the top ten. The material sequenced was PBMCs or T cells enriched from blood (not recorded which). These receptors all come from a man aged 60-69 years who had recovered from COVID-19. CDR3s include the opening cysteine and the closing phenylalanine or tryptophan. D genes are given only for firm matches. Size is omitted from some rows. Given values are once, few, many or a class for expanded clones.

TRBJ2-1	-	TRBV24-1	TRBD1	TGTGCCACCAGTAAGACAGGGGGGTCCAATGAGCAGTTCTTC	CATSKTGGSNEQFF
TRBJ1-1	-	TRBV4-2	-	TGTGCCAGCAGCCAAGATCAGGGAAGACTCGGCACTGAAGCTTTCTTT	CASSQDQGRLGTEAFF
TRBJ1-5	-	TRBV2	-	TGTGCCAGCAGTGAAGGCGGCGAGGGAACTCAGCCCCAGCATTTT	CASSEGGEGTQPQHF
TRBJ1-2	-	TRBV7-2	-	TGTGCCAGCAGCTTAGGACTTGGGGGCTACACCTTC	CASSLGLGGYTF
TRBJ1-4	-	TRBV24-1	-	TGTGCCACCAGTGCCCGACAAGGTGAAAAACTGTTTTTT	CATSARQGEKLFF
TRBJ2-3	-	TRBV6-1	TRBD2	TGTGCCAGCAGTGAAGTCGCGGGAGGGCCAGGGGATACGCAGTATTTT	CASSEVAGGPGDTQYF
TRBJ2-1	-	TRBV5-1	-	TGCGCCAGCAGCACAGACATCTACAATGAGCAGTTCTTC	CASSTDIYNEQFF
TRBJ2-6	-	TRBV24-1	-	TGTGCCACCAGTGATCCGGGGGTGGACTCTGGGGCCAACGTCCTGACTTTC	CATSDPGVDSGANVLTF
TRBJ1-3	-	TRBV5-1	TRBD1	TGCGCCAGCAGCCCGACAGGGGGAACTGGAAACACCATATATTTT	CASSPTGGTGNTIYF
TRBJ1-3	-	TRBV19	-	TGTGCCAGTAGGCCCAGGCCCAGCTCTGGAAACACCATATATTTT	CASRPRPSSGNTIYF
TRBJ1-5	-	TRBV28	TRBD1	TGTGCCAGCAGTACATTAGACAGGGGAGGTCAGCCCCAGCATTTT	CASSTLDRGGQPQHF
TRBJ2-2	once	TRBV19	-	TGTGCCAGTAGGTGGCAGGGCAACACCGGGGAGCTGTTTTTT	CASRWQGNTGELFF
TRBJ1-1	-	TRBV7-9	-	TGTGCCAGCAGCACCAGGAACACTGAAGCTTTCTTT	CASSTRNTEAFF
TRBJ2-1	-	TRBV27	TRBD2	TGTGCCAGCAGTTTTTCCGGCTTTCTAGCGGGGGATTACAATGAGCAGTTCTTC	CASSFSGFLAGDYNEQFF
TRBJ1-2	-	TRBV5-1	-	TGCGCCAGCAGCTTAATCAGGGACTATGGCTACACCTTC	CASSLIRDYGYTF
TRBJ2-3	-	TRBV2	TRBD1	TGTGCCAGCCGGGCCTACAGGGGGCAGGGAGATACGCAGTATTTT	CASRAYRGQGDTQYF
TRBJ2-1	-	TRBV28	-	TGTGCCAGCAGGAACCAGGGGCTACGGAACAATGAGCAGTTCTTC	CASRNQGLRNNEQFF
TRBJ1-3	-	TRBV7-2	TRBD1	TGTGCCAGCAGTCCCGACAGGGCAAGAGGAAACACCATATATTTT	CASSPDRARGNTIYF
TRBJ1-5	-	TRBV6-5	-	TGTGCCAGCAGCTCAACAGGGTTTAGCAATCAGCCCCAGCATTTT	CASSSTGFSNQPQHF
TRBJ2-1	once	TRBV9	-	TGTGCCAGCAAAGGGGACGGACTACTCCCGTACAATGAGCAGTTCTTC	CASKGDGLLPYNEQFF
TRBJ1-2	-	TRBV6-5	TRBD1	TGTGCCAGCATCAACCTAGACAGGGGAGAGTATGGCTACACCTTC	CASINLDRGEYGYTF
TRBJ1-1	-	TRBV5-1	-	TGCGCCAGCAAGTATTTCGACTTGAACACTGAAGCTTTCTTT	CASKYFDLNTEAFF
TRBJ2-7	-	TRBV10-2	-	TGCGCCAGCCGAGACAGCTACGAGCAGTACTTC	CASRDSYEQYF
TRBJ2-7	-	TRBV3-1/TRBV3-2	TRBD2	TGTGCCAGCAGCCGGTCTAGCGGGACCTTCTCCTACGAGCAGTACTTC	CASSRSSGTFSYEQYF
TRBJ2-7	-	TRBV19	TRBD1	TGTGCCAGTAGTTTCGGACAGGGTGCGGACGAGCAGTACTTC	CASSFGQGADEQYF
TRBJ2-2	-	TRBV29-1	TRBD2	TGCAGCGTCACGGGACTAGCGGAAACTACCGGGGAGCTGTTTTTT	CSVTGLAETTGELFF
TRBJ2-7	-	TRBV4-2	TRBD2	TGTGCCAGCAGCCAAGCGGGGGGGTCGTACCTCTCCTACGAGCAGTACTTC	CASSQAGGSYLSYEQYF
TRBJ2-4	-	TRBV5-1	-	TGCGCCAGCAGCTTGGATTCAACTAAAAACATTCAGTACTTC	CASSLDSTKNIQYF
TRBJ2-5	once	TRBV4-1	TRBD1	TGCGCCAGCAGCCGCGACAGGGGTGAGACCCAGTACTTC	CASSRDRGETQYF
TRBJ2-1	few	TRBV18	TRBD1	TGTGCCAGCTCACGGTCGGGACAGGGTATTGTAAATGAGCAGTTCTTC	CASSRSGQGIVNEQFF
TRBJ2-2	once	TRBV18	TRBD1	TGTGCCAGCTCACCACCTAGGGGGCGCGACACCGGGGAGCTGTTTTTT	CASSPPRGRDTGELFF
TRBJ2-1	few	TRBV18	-	TGTGCCAGCTCACCACCCGGGGTTTCCTACAATGAGCAGTTCTTC	CASSPPGVSYNEQFF
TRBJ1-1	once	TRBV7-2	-	TGTGCCAGCAGCTCCCAACAGGGGAACACTGAAGCTTTCTTT	CASSSQQGNTEAFF
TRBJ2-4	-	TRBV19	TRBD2	TGTGCCAGTAACACGCCGGGACTAGCGGTGGAGAAAAACATTCAGTACTTC	CASNTPGLAVEKNIQYF
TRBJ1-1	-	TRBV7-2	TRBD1	TGTGCCAGCAGCCCCTTAAGGGGGCGATGGACTGAAGCTTTCTTT	CASSPLRGRWTEAFF
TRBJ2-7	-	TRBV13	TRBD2	TGTGCCAGCAGTAAAGTCAGTGCTAGCGGTTCCTACGAGCAGTACTTC	CASSKVSASGSYEQYF
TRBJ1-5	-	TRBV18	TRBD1	TGTGCCAGCTCATCCGACAGGGATCAGCCCCAGCATTTT	CASSSDRDQPQHF
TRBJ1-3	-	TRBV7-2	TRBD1	TGTGCCAGCAGCTCAAGACAGGGCTCTGGAAACACCATATATTTT	CASSSRQGSGNTIYF
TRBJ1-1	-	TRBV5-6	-	TGTGCCAGCAGCTTGGTCACAGATTATAACACTGAAGCTTTCTTT	CASSLVTDYNTEAFF
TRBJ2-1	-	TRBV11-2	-	TGTGCCAGCAGCTTAGAGTGGTTTCAGGCAGGGTCCTTCTTC	CASSLEWFQAGSFF
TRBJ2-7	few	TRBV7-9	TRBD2	TGTGCCAGCAGCTTACTAGCGGGAGCTCCCGGGGAGCAGTACTTC	CASSLLAGAPGEQYF
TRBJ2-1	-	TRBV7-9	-	TGTGCCAGCAGCTTTACGGGAGTAAACTACAATGAGCAGTTCTTC	CASSFTGVNYNEQFF
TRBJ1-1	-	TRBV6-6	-	TGTGCCAGCAGTTACTCGTCAACCGGGGGCACTGAAGCTTTCTTT	CASSYSSTGGTEAFF
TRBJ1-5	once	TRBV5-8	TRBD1	TGTGCCAGCAGCTTCCGTTCTCCGACAGGGCGGGGAGTGCCCCAGCATTTT	CASSFRSPTGRGVPQHF
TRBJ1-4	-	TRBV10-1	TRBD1	TGCGCCAGCAGTACCGGGACAGCTAATGAAAAACTGTTTTTT	CASSTGTANEKLFF
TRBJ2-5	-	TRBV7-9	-	TGTGCCAGCAGCTTAGCGACAGTCTTAGGAGAGACCCAGTACTTC	CASSLATVLGETQYF
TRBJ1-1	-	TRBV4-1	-	TGCGCCAGCAGCCAAGATCTGGCAGGGGCTAGGACTGAAGCTTTCTTT	CASSQDLAGARTEAFF
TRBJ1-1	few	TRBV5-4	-	TGTGCCAGCAGCTTGCCCTCGGGGGAGAGCACTGAAGCTTTCTTT	CASSLPSGESTEAFF
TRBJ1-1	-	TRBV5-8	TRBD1	TGTGCCAGCAGAATGAGGGGACAGCTGAACACTGAAGCTTTCTTT	CASRMRGQLNTEAFF
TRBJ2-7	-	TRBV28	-	TGTGCCAGCAGCCTAACTAGGAACTACGAGCAGTACTTC	CASSLTRNYEQYF
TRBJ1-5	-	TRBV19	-	TGTGCCAGTAGTATCCCGGGGAGCAATCAGCCCCAGCATTTT	CASSIPGSNQPQHF
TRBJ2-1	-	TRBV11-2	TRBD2	TGTGCCAGCAGCTTAGGTCGCGGGAGTTTCAATGAGCAGTTCTTC	CASSLGRGSFNEQFF
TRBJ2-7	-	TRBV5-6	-	TGTGCCAGCAGTTCTGGCGCCTTGGGGGCGCTTCACGAGCAGTACTTC	CASSSGALGALHEQYF
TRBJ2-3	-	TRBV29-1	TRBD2	TGCAGCGTTGCGCAGGGCGGGGGAGCAGATACGCAGTATTTT	CSVAQGGGADTQYF